This entry concerns a single T cell receptor beta chain. Its antigen remains unknown. The data are from a study of blood T cells in healthy people across ages. Study-level points and caveats: It was not known whether donors were CMV positive (a possible confounder of expanded clonotype changes).

A second PCR, run for about 7 to 12 cycles, used a sample-barcoded 5' primer plus a J-beta primer mix. Each CDR3 protein gets one entry after TCRdb re-called the 5' RACE reads with MiXCR. The sample records roughly 900,000 distinct CDR3 sequences, around 48% being singletons. The CDR3 contains 15 residues. Germline-derived CDR1 and CDR2 are LGHDT and YNNKEL (reference sequence). Trimming stripped 1 base from V and 7 bases from J, with 13 bases between. At least 6 million PBMCs were isolated per sample. J is TRBJ1-4 and V is TRBV3-1; D possibly corresponds to TRBD1 (5 bases). This receptor was obtained from a man aged 25 to 40 in good health. The sample was blood. The CDR3, as DNA: TGTGCCAGCAGCCAAGCATGGGGCAGGACTGAAAAACTGTTTTTT. It yields the protein CASSQAWGRTEKLFF.